The present TCR beta chain was sequenced within a study of blood T cell repertoires in COVID-19. For the study at large: Sites in the United States, Italy and Spain provided acute and convalescent COVID-19 samples. PBMCs, B-cell-depleted T cells, or T cells were the source of the cDNA or gDNA that made up the material.

Source study methods: The assay estimated nucleated cells by amplifying reference gene primers. Measured with immunoSEQ multiplex PCR; TCRdb has only the in-frame clones, and not every one. From that table come the V and J calls and clone size; the DNA was used to work out D and trimming. This table holds 200,000 or so clones, 90% found once. One Seattle source followed patients from active infection through their disease course. This clonotype originated in a man between 25 and 39 years old with COVID-19, enrolled during active disease. The material sequenced was peripheral blood.

The CDR3 loop reads CASSPRQSYTEAFF. CDR3 bases: TGTGCCAGCAGCCCCAGACAGTCATACACTGAAGCTTTCTTT. The V and J genes are TRBV11-1 and TRBJ1-1; D may be TRBD1 (5 bases). There are 14 residues in the CDR3. Germline assignment: CDR1 SGHAT and CDR2 FQDESV (reference sequence). Trimming removed 5 bases from V and 3 bases from J, with 13 bases in between. The entire variable domain, with the rest obtained from reference TRBV11-1 and TRBJ1-1, is as follows: EAEVAQSPRYKITEKSQAVAFWCDPISGHATLYWYRQILGQGPELLVQFQDESVVDDSQLPKDRFSAERLKGVDSTLKIQPAELGDSAMYLCASSPRQSYTEAFFGQGTRLTVV.